These T cell receptor beta chains were read from a single sample in a study of control samples from healthy donors and cancer patients. Some clones are missing from TCRdb's copy, which holds only in-frame ones; the method was immunoSEQ multiplex PCR. The sample includes over 150,000 clones, 96% seen only once; the top ten take 1%. The sequenced sample was blood. The receptors shown here come from a woman aged 25 to 39 in good health. Both conserved end residues are part of each CDR3. The D gene is left open where the match is weak. Size tells how often a clone was seen (once, few, many) or the class of an expanded clone, and some rows leave it out.

V	size	J	D	DNA	CDR3
TRBV11-3	.	TRBJ2-7	TRBD2	TGTGCCAGCAGCTTAAGACTAGCGGGGGATTCCTACGAGCAGTACTTC	CASSLRLAGDSYEQYF
TRBV6-5	.	TRBJ1-5	.	TGTGCCAGCAGGGGGACCGAAAGTAGCAATCAGCCCCAGCATTTT	CASRGTESSNQPQHF
TRBV27	.	TRBJ2-7	.	TGTGCCAGCAGTTTATGGTTGGGGAGCTACGAGCAGTACTTC	CASSLWLGSYEQYF
TRBV7-8	.	TRBJ1-1	.	TGTGCCAGCAGCTCCCAAGGTAGCATAGTGAACACTGAAGCTTTCTTT	CASSSQGSIVNTEAFF
TRBV5-6	.	TRBJ2-1	.	TGTGCCAGCAGCTCGGCCCCCAATGAGCAGTTCTTC	CASSSAPNEQFF
TRBV7-8	.	TRBJ1-1	.	TGTGCCAGCAGCTTACAGTCGAACACTGAAGCTTTCTTT	CASSLQSNTEAFF
TRBV5-4	.	TRBJ2-7	TRBD2	TGTGCCAGCAGCTTGGGACTAGCGGGGGCTGAGAGGGACGAGCAGTACTTC	CASSLGLAGAERDEQYF
TRBV5-1	.	TRBJ2-1	TRBD2	TGCGCCAGCAGCGCCAGCGGGAGGGCGGTTGATGAGCAGTTCTTC	CASSASGRAVDEQFF
TRBV18	.	TRBJ2-5	.	TGTGCCAGCTCACCGGGCCTGGTGGGAGAGACCCAGTACTTC	CASSPGLVGETQYF
TRBV4-1	.	TRBJ1-1	.	TGCGCCAGCAGCCAAGAAGAGGGCGGGAGAGTTGAAGCTTTCTTT	CASSQEEGGRVEAFF
TRBV5-1	once	TRBJ2-2	TRBD1	TGCGCCAGCAGCTTCCAGGGGGACACCGGGGAGCTGTTTTTT	CASSFQGDTGELFF
TRBV2	.	TRBJ1-1	.	TGTGCCAGCAGTGAGATAGGGAAGAACACTGAAGCTTTCTTT	CASSEIGKNTEAFF
TRBV9	.	TRBJ1-6	.	TGTGCCAGCAGCGTATATGGGCCACCCCTCCACTTT	CASSVYGPPLHF
TRBV18	.	TRBJ1-5	.	TGTGCCAGCTCACTTAGGGGCAGTGAGAATCAGCCCCAGCATTTT	CASSLRGSENQPQHF
TRBV7-9	.	TRBJ2-1	.	TGTGCCAGCAGCCCAACAGGGAACTCCTACAATGAGCAGTTCTTC	CASSPTGNSYNEQFF
TRBV6-6	.	TRBJ2-1	.	TGTGCCAGCAACTTAGGTTACAATGAGCAGTTCTTC	CASNLGYNEQFF
TRBV10-2	.	TRBJ2-7	.	TGCGCCAGCAGAGAAGATTCGAACTCCTACGAGCAGTACTTC	CASREDSNSYEQYF
TRBV9	.	TRBJ2-1	.	TGTGCCAGCAGCGAGGACCCTAGCTCCTACAATGAGCAGTTCTTC	CASSEDPSSYNEQFF
TRBV5-6	once	TRBJ2-5	.	TGTGCCAGCAGCTTGGAATATGCTGTCCGGGAGACCCAGTACTTC	CASSLEYAVRETQYF
TRBV30	.	TRBJ2-5	.	TGTGCCTGGAGCCGGAACTCCGCGGAGACCCAGTACTTC	CAWSRNSAETQYF
TRBV5-6	.	TRBJ2-5	.	TGTGCCAGCAGCTTGGCCTCCGGGCAAGAGACCCAGTACTTC	CASSLASGQETQYF
TRBV5-4	.	TRBJ2-1	.	TGTGCCAGCAGCTTGGCTGGTCCCTCCTACAATGAGCAGTTCTTC	CASSLAGPSYNEQFF
TRBV19	.	TRBJ1-1	.	TGTGCCAGTAGTATGTGGGAGGGCATGAACACTGAAGCTTTCTTT	CASSMWEGMNTEAFF